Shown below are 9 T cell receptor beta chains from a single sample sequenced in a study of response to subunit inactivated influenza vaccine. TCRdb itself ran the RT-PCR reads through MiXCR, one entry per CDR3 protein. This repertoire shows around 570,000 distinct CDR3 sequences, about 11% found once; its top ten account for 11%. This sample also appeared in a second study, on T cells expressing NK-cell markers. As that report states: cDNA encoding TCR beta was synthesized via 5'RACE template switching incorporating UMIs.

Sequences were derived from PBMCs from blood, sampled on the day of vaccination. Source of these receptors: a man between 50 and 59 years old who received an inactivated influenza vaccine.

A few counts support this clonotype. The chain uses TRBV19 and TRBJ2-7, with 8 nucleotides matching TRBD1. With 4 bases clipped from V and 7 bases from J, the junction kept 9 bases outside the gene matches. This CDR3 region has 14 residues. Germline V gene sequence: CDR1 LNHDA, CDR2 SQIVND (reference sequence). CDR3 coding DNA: TGTGCCAGTAGTACTGGACAGGGCTTGGGTGAGCAGTACTTC. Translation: CASSTGQGLGEQYF. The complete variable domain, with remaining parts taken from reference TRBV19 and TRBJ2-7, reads DGGITQSPKYLFRKEGQNVTLSCEQNLNHDAMYWYRQDPGQGLRLIYYSQIVNDFQKGDIAEGYSVSREKKESFPLTVTSAQKNPTAFYLCASSTGQGLGEQYFGPGTRLTVT.

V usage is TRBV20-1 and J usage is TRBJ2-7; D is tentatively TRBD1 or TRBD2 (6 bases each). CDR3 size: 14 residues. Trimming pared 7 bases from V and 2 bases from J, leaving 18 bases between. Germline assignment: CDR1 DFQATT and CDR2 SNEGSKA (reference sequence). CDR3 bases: TGCAGTGTTCAAGGGGGGCAAAGGGCCTACGAGCAGTACTTC. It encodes CSVQGGQRAYEQYF.

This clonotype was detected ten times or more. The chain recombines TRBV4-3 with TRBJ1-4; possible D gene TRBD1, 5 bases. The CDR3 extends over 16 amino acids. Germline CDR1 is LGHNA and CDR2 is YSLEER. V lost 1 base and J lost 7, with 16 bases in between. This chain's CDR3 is CASSQGQGFGGEKLFF. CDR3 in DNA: TGCGCCAGCAGCCAAGGGCAAGGATTCGGGGGTGAAAAACTGTTTTTT.

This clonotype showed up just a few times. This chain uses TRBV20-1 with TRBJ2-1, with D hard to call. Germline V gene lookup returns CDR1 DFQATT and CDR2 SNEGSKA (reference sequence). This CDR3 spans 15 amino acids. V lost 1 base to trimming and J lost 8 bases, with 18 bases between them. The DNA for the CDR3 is TGCAGTGCTAGAGCCCCTCGGGCCTCTTACGATGAGCAGTTCTTC. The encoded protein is CSARAPRASYDEQFF.

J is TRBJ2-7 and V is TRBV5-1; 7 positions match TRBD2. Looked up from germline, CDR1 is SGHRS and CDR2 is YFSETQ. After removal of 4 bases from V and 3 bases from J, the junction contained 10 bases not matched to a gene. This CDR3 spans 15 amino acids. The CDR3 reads CASSERPSGHYEQYF. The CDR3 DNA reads TGCGCCAGCAGCGAAAGACCTAGCGGCCACTACGAGCAGTACTTC. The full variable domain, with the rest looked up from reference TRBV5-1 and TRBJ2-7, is KAGVTQTPRYLIKTRGQQVTLSCSPISGHRSVSWYQQTPGQGLQFLFEYFSETQRNKGNFPGRFSGRQFSNSRSEMNVSTLELGDSALYLCASSERPSGHYEQYFGPGTRLTVT.

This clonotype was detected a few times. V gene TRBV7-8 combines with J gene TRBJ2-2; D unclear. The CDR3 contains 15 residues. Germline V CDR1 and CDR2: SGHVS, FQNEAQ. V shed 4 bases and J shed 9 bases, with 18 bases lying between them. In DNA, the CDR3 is TGTGCCAGCAGCTCTTCCCGGGTCTTCGACCGGGAGCTGTTTTTT. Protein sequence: CASSSSRVFDRELFF.

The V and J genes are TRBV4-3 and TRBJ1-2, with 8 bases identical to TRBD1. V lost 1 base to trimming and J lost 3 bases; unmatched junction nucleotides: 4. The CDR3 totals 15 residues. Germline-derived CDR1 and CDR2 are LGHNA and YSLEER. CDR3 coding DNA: TGCGCCAGCAGCCAAGTCGGGACAGGCGACTATGGCTACACCTTC. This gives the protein CASSQVGTGDYGYTF.

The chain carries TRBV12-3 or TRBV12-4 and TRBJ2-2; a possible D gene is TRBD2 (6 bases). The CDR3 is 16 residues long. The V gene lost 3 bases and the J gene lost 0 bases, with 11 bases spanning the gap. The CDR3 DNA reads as TGTGCCAGCAGTTTGAAAGCGGGTCCGAACACCGGGGAGCTGTTTTTT. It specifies CASSLKAGPNTGELFF.

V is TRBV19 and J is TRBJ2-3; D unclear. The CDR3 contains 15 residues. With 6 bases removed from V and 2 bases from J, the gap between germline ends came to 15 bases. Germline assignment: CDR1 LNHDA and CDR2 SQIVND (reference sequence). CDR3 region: CASRWSVEPTDTQYF. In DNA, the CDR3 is TGTGCCAGTAGATGGTCCGTAGAACCCACAGATACGCAGTATTTT.